The present TCR beta chain was sequenced within a study of cytomegalovirus exposure and HLA in healthy donors. The PCR was carried out with 60 Vbeta primers and 13 Jbeta primers. The protocol was immunoSEQ multiplex PCR, while the TCRdb copy is restricted to in-frame clones and leaves out a portion. The sample records 150,000 or so clones, approximately 74% being singletons. The TCR was taken from a young man in good health and CMV-seronegative. The sample consisted of PBMCs.

Here the CDR3 DNA reads TGCAGCGCCCCCCAGGGACTAGCGAATGAGCAGTTCTTC. This codes for CSAPQGLANEQFF. The chain couples TRBV29-1 to TRBJ2-1; 10 positions agree with TRBD2. V was pared by 7 bases and J by 7 bases, with 7 bases of the junction left unmatched. The CDR3 contains 13 residues. CDR1 SQVTM and CDR2 ANQGSEA come from the germline V gene.